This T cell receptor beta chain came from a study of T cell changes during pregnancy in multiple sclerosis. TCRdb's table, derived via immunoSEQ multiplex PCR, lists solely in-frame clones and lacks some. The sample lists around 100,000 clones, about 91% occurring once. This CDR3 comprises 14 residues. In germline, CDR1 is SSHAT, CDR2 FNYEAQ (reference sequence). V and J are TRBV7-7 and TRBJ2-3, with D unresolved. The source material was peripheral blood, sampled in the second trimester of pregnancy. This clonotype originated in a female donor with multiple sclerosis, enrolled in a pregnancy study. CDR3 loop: CASQKRLRTDTQYF. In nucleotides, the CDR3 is TGTGCTAGCCAGAAGCGACTTCGCACAGATACGCAGTATTTT.